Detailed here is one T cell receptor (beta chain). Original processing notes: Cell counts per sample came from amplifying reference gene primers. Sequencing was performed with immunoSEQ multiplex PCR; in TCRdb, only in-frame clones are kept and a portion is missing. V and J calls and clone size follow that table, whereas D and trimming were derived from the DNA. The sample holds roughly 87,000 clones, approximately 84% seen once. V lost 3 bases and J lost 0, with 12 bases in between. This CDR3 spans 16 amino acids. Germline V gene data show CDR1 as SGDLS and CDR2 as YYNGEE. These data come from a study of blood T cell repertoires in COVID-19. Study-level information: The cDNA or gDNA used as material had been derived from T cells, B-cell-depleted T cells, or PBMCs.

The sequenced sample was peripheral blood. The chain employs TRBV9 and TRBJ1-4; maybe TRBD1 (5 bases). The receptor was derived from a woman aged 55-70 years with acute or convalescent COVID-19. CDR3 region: CASSGLRGATNEKLFF. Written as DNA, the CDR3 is TGTGCCAGCAGCGGGTTGCGGGGGGCAACTAATGAAAAACTGTTTTTT.